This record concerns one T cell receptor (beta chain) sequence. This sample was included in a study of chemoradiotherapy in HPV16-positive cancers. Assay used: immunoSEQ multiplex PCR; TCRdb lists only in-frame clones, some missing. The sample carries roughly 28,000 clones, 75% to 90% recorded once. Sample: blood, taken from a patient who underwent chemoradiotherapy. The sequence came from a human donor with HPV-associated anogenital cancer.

The DNA for the CDR3 is TGCGCCAGCAGCTTGGCAGGGGAAGGTGGGGCCAACGTCCTGACTTTC. It is translated as CASSLAGEGGANVLTF. The rearrangement joins TRBV5-1 to TRBJ2-6; possible D gene TRBD1, 6 bases. Trimming removed 0 bases at V and 3 bases at J, with 10 bases between. The CDR3 sequence is 16 residues long. Germline V CDR1 and CDR2: SGHRS, YFSETQ.